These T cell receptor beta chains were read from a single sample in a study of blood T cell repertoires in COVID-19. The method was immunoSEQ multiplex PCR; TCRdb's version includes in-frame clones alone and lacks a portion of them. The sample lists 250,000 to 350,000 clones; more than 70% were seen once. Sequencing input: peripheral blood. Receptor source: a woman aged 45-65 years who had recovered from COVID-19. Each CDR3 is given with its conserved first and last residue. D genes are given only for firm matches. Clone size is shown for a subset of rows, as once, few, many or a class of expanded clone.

TGTGCCAGCAGCTTCGACACGGTCGGAAACACCATATATTTT,CASSFDTVGNTIYF,TRBV7-2,TRBJ1-3,few,.
TGTGCCAGCTCACCACCGGCGGGGGGGTCGTACGAGCAGTACTTC,CASSPPAGGSYEQYF,TRBV18,TRBJ2-7,.,TRBD2
TGTGCCAGCCTGGCTAGCGGGAGGGGCACAGATACGCAGTATTTT,CASLASGRGTDTQYF,TRBV2,TRBJ2-3,.,TRBD2
TGTGCCAGCAGTTCTCAGACAGGGGTAGTGAGGGGAAACACCATATATTTT,CASSSQTGVVRGNTIYF,TRBV28,TRBJ1-3,.,TRBD1
TGCGCCAGCAGCCCCCCCTTGACAGGGGGTTCTGCAGATACGCAGTATTTT,CASSPPLTGGSADTQYF,TRBV5-1,TRBJ2-3,.,TRBD1
TGCGCCAGCAGCGAGGGTATAGGAAAACTGTTTTTT,CASSEGIGKLFF,TRBV4-3,TRBJ1-4,.,.
TGTGCCAGCTCACCCTCGGCGGGGAGCTCTGGAAACACCATATATTTT,CASSPSAGSSGNTIYF,TRBV18,TRBJ1-3,.,.
TGTGCCACCAGAAAACCGGGACAGGGGGCGTTTAATGGCTACACCTTC,CATRKPGQGAFNGYTF,TRBV19,TRBJ1-2,.,TRBD1
TGTGCCAGCAGCTTATCTTGGGGGGGAGGTCAAGAGACCCAGTACTTC,CASSLSWGGGQETQYF,TRBV7-2,TRBJ2-5,once,TRBD2
TGTGCCAGCAGAGAGGGACGGCAGGGGGTTTCACCCCTCCACTTT,CASREGRQGVSPLHF,TRBV7-8,TRBJ1-6,.,TRBD1
TGTGCCAGCAGCAGCCGGGACACTATTTACGAGCAGTACTTC,CASSSRDTIYEQYF,TRBV5-4,TRBJ2-7,.,.
TGTGCCAGCAGTTTAAGAGGGCCCAACGGGAACTATGGCTACACCTTC,CASSLRGPNGNYGYTF,TRBV28,TRBJ1-2,once,.
TGTGCCAGTAGTATAGTTGCCGACAAAGAGACCCAGTACTTC,CASSIVADKETQYF,TRBV19,TRBJ2-5,.,.
TGTGCCAGCAGGGACAGGCTGACCATGCCCCAGCATTTT,CASRDRLTMPQHF,TRBV27,TRBJ1-5,.,TRBD1
TGTGCCAGCAGTTACTCCGGCAGGGAAGGACATGGCTACACCTTC,CASSYSGREGHGYTF,TRBV6-6,TRBJ1-2,.,.
TGTGCCAGCAGTTTAGTCGTTAAGCGGGAGGGGGGCACAGATACGCAGTATTTT,CASSLVVKREGGTDTQYF,TRBV28,TRBJ2-3,.,TRBD2